The rows below give T cell receptor beta chains drawn from one sample of a study of T cells in Graves' hyperthyroidism and ophthalmopathy. Via MiXCR, TCRdb re-called the multiplex PCR reads, giving one row per CDR3 protein. Here the sample spans 350,000 to 400,000 distinct CDR3 sequences, 18% being singletons. Material for sequencing was blood. The receptors come from a man between 18 and 35 years old with Graves' ophthalmopathy. Each CDR3 is given with its conserved first and last residue. Clone sizes are given selectively: once, few, many, or a class where the clone is expanded.

>TRBJ2-1|.|TRBV6-1
CARRMNEQFF
>TRBJ2-7|.|TRBV18
CASSPNGQGTSYEQYF
>TRBJ1-2|many|TRBV3-1
CASSQEVITYGYTF
>TRBJ1-2|few|TRBV10-3
CAISGPGTGGEYGYTF
>TRBJ1-1|.|TRBV2
CASSAHRDRGGAFF
>TRBJ2-7|.|TRBV6-2/TRBV6-3
CASRASSGQGAYEQYF
>TRBJ2-3|few|TRBV6-1
CASSSLSQTSTDTQYF
>TRBJ2-2|few|TRBV6-1
CASTQGAYGGELFF
>TRBJ1-5|few|TRBV19
CASMKPGQGSAQPQHF
>TRBJ2-5|many|TRBV11-3
CASSPWGNQETQYF
>TRBJ1-2|.|TRBV4-2
CTSSQDDPDWTHTF
>TRBJ1-4|.|TRBV27
CASSSYGQGSTNEKLFF
>TRBJ1-5|.|TRBV7-3
CASSSTGAGGEQPQHF
>TRBJ1-3|few|TRBV7-2
CASSQTGGGGNTIYF
>TRBJ2-7|.|TRBV28
CASSLEGWEAYEQYF
>TRBJ2-3|.|TRBV24-1
CATSDFPGAGGDSTDTQYF
>TRBJ1-1|many|TRBV6-1
CAGKRQGGNTEAFF
>TRBJ1-3|.|TRBV28
CASSFLGTGESGNTIYF
>TRBJ1-2|.|TRBV9
CASSGLSRVGYTF
>TRBJ1-1|many|TRBV20-1
CSAPRGGPMNTEAFF
>TRBJ2-7|many|TRBV6-1
CASRGLAGPSSYEQYF
>TRBJ1-5|few|TRBV7-6
CASSQRLGGNQPQHF
>TRBJ2-5|many|TRBV10-1
CASSGALSKETQYF
>TRBJ2-1|few|TRBV4-1
CASSQKGGGGRDEQFF
>TRBJ1-4|.|TRBV6-1
CASSRRDRESKLFF
>TRBJ1-1|many|TRBV6-1
CASSVGVEAFF
>TRBJ2-5|many|TRBV2
CASRNWGQGGIETQYF
>TRBJ1-1|.|TRBV5-1
CASSSLQWNTEAFF
>TRBJ1-1|many|TRBV7-3
CASSLGGEMNTEAFF
>TRBJ2-4|few|TRBV5-1
CASSLYEDSSLAKNIQYF
>TRBJ1-6|few|TRBV9
CASSVAGSPLHF
>TRBJ1-6|few|TRBV4-1
CASSRPDPGSPLHF
>TRBJ2-4|.|TRBV7-9
CASSPWTGTQNIQYF
>TRBJ2-2|.|TRBV7-9
CASSQHGPSNTGELFF
>TRBJ2-3|many|TRBV2
CASSEGRDRVKDTQYF
>TRBJ1-1|few|TRBV6-1
CASTAPQRGLDTEAFF
>TRBJ2-1|once|TRBV7-9
CASSLDRDRVWFF
>TRBJ1-2|.|TRBV2
CASKGGGVGYTF
>TRBJ1-2|.|TRBV6-2/TRBV6-3
CASFYRVKGYTF
>TRBJ2-1|few|TRBV7-8
CASSPIASSYNEQFF
>TRBJ1-5|many|TRBV18
CASSPDSSSQHF
>TRBJ1-5|.|TRBV6-9
CASSFMWEGRSNQPQHF
>TRBJ1-4|few|TRBV3-1
CASSQVARFGEKLFF
>TRBJ1-4|few|TRBV6-1
CASSRAFDEKLFF
>TRBJ1-1|few|TRBV19
CASINTDTSTNTEAFF
>TRBJ1-1|once|TRBV27
CASSYYRGMNTEAFF
>TRBJ1-1|many|TRBV15
CATSVRGIRSTEAFF
>TRBJ2-7|many|TRBV5-1
CASKKDRGTYEQYF